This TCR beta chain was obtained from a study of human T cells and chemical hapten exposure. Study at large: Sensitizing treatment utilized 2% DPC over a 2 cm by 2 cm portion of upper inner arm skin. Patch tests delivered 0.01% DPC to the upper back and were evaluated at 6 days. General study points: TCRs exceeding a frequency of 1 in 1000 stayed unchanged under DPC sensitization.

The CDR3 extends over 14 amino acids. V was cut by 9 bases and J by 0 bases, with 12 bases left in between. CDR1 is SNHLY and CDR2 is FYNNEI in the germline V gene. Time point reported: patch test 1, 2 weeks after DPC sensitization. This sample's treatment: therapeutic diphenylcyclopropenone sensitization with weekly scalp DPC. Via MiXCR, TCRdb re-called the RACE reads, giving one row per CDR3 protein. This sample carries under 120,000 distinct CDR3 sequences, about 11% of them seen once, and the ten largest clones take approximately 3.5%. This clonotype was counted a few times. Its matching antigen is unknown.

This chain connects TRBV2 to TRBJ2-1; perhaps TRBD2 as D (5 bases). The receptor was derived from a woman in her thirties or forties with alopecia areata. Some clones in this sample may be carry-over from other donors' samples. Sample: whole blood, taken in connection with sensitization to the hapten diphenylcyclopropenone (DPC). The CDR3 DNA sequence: TGTGCCAGTTTAATCCGGGACTCCTACAATGAGCAGTTCTTC. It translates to CASLIRDSYNEQFF.